The 14 T cell receptor beta chains presented below share a single source sample, sequenced in a study of T cell repertoires in cytomegalovirus infection. From the reads, TCRdb called clonotypes with MiXCR, one entry per CDR3 protein. The profile shows hundreds of thousands of distinct CDR3 sequences, 24% of them singletons. Source material: CD8+ T cells from PBMCs. The receptors shown here come from a human donor in good health (CMV status not recorded). Some clones in this sample may be carry-over from other donors' samples.

This clonotype has a count of ten or more. The chain has TRBV28 and TRBJ1-5, with 7 bases lining up with TRBD1. From germline, CDR1 is MDHEN and CDR2 SYDVKM. J gave up 0 bases and V 4 bases, and 12 bases lay outside the gene matches. The CDR3 loop spans 18 amino acids. The CDR3 DNA is TGTGCCAGCAGTTCCCTAGTCGGGGACAGACTTAGCAATCAGCCCCAGCATTTT. It yields the protein CASSSLVGDRLSNQPQHF.

The sample holds one count of this clonotype. A read error may explain this, as a much larger clone is one base away. The chain joins TRBV7-8 to TRBJ2-1; D is unclear. V lost 4 bases and J 9 bases, leaving 16 bases between the germline ends. The germline V gene encodes CDR1 SGHVS and CDR2 FQNEAQ. The CDR3 is 14 amino acids. Written as DNA, the CDR3 is TGTGCCAGCAGCTCGAAACGGTGGGCTGTTGAGCAGTTCTTC. It translates to CASSSKRWAVEQFF.

This clonotype was recorded many times. The V gene is TRBV7-2, the J gene TRBJ1-3; unclear D gene. Germline CDR1 reads SGHTA; CDR2 reads FQGNSA. Trimming took 2 bases from V and 4 from J, leaving 9 bases between them. The CDR3 length is 14 residues. The CDR3 region is CASSLPDSGNTIYF. CDR3 DNA: TGTGCCAGCAGCTTACCCGACTCGGGAAACACCATATATTTT.

The rearrangement links TRBV27 to TRBJ1-6; D gene ambiguous. V was pared by 2 bases and J by 0 bases, with 5 bases between. Germline CDR1 and CDR2: MNHEY and SMNVEV (reference sequence). This CDR3 spans 15 amino acids. CDR3 in amino acids: CASSLLSSYNSPLHF. CDR3 nucleotide sequence: TGTGCCAGCAGTTTACTGAGCTCCTATAATTCACCCCTCCACTTT.

V gene TRBV20-1 combines with J gene TRBJ2-7, with 10 bases lining up with TRBD2. The J segment lost 2 bases and the V segment lost 6 bases, leaving 10 bases of the junction unmatched. This CDR3 region has 15 residues. From germline, CDR1 is DFQATT and CDR2 SNEGSKA (reference sequence). The CDR3 nucleotides read TGCAGTGCCCTCTTCCCTAGCGGGGGTACCTACGAGCAGTACGTC. Amino acids: CSALFPSGGTYEQYV.

This clonotype was counted between two and nine times. This rearrangement joins TRBV7-6 to TRBJ1-2; TRBD1 agrees at 10 bases. This CDR3 region has 15 residues. Germline V lookup: CDR1 SGHVS, CDR2 FNYEAQ. V was clipped by 4 bases and J by 7 bases; unmatched bases: 9. CDR3 region: CASSSPGTGESGYTF. CDR3 bases: TGTGCCAGCAGCTCCCCGGGGACAGGGGAAAGTGGCTACACCTTC.

The chain combines TRBV4-1 with TRBJ2-3, with 7 nucleotides matching TRBD1. After removal of 0 bases from V and 3 bases from J, the junction contained 6 bases not matched to a gene. Germline V gene data show CDR1 as MGHRA and CDR2 as YSYEKL. The CDR3 runs to 16 residues. CDR3 nucleotides: TGCGCCAGCAGCCAAGATGAAGGGGGCCCTACAGATACGCAGTATTTT. The encoded protein is CASSQDEGGPTDTQYF.

This clonotype has a handful of counts. The V gene is TRBV14, the J gene TRBJ2-1; maybe TRBD2 (6 bases). The CDR3 has 16 residues. CDR1 is SGHDN, CDR2 FVKESK, per germline. V was clipped by 0 bases and J by 8 bases, with 17 bases between them. The CDR3 sequence: CASSQDIGGANDEQFF. Here the CDR3 DNA reads TGTGCCAGCAGCCAAGATATTGGCGGGGCCAACGATGAGCAGTTCTTC.

This clonotype was recorded at least ten times. The rearrangement uses TRBV7-9 and TRBJ2-6; 11 positions match TRBD1. The germline V gene has CDR1 SEHNR and CDR2 FQNEAQ (reference sequence). The CDR3 contains 18 residues. V was pared by 5 bases and J by 4 bases, with 10 bases of the junction left unmatched. The CDR3 nucleotides are TGTGCCAGCAGCGACGCCGGGACAGGGGGATCAGGGGCCAACGTCCTGACTTTC. Translated, it gives CASSDAGTGGSGANVLTF.

The chain uses TRBV7-4 and TRBJ1-1; no reliable D call. In germline, CDR1 is SGHVT, CDR2 SQSDAQ. The CDR3 consists of 14 residues. The V end lost 1 base, the J end lost 5 bases, and 11 bases lay between the germline ends. CDR3 sequence (DNA): TGTGCCAGCAGCTTAGGTCCGGACTGGACTGAAGCTTTCTTT. This sequence encodes CASSLGPDWTEAFF. Drawing the rest from reference TRBV7-4 and TRBJ1-1, the complete variable domain is GAGVSQSPRYKVAKRGRDVALRCDSISGHVTLYWYRQTLGQGSEVLTYSQSDAQRDKSGRPSGRFSAERPERSVSTLKIQRTEQGDSAVYLCASSLGPDWTEAFFGQGTRLTVV.

The J gene is TRBJ2-2, the V gene TRBV19; D is possibly TRBD1 (5 bases). The germline CDR1 and CDR2 sequences are LNHDA and SQIVND (reference sequence). The ends were cut back, 3 bases at V and 2 bases at J, with 22 bases in the middle. This CDR3 is built from 19 residues. The DNA of the CDR3 is TGTGCCAGTAGTATTTTTGCCAGACTGGGGCCCAAAAACACCGGGGAGCTGTTTTTT. Amino acid sequence: CASSIFARLGPKNTGELFF.

This sequence joins TRBV29-1 and TRBJ2-7; D remains ambiguous. Germline CDR1 is SQVTM and CDR2 is ANQGSEA. The CDR3 sequence is 11 residues long. V shed 4 bases and J shed 3 bases, with 7 bases lying between them. The CDR3 region has the DNA TGCAGCGTTGTAGACGACTACGAGCAGTACGTC. This sequence encodes CSVVDDYEQYV.

As concerns this clonotype: Being one base from a much bigger clone, this may be a read error. This chain joins TRBV23-1 and TRBJ2-2; D possibly matches TRBD1 or TRBD2 (5 bases each). TRBV23-1 is sorted into the ORF group, with uncertain function. V lost 1 base and J lost 3, with 15 bases in between. This CDR3 has 17 amino acids. CDR3 DNA sequence: TGCGCCAGCAGTCAATTAGGCGGAAGGGGAGACACCGGGGAGCTGTTTTTT. Encoded protein: CASSQLGGRGDTGELFF.

The table lists this clonotype with many counts. The V gene is TRBV5-1, the J gene TRBJ1-2; D may be TRBD1 (6 bases). CDR3 length: 14 amino acids. Germline CDR1 is SGHRS and CDR2 is YFSETQ. Trimming left V 4 bases short and J 7 bases short, with 17 bases between. CDR3 DNA: TGCGCCAGCAGCCCTGGGGACATCGAGACTGGCTACACCTTC. It is translated as CASSPGDIETGYTF.